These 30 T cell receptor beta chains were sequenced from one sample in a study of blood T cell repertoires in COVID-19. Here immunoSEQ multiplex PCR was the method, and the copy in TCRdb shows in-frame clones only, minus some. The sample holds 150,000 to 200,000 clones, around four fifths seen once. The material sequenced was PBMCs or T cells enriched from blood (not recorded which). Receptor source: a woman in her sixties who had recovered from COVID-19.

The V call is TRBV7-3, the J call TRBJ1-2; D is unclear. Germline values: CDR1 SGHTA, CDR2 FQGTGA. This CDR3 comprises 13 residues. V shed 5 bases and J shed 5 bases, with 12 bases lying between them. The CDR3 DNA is TGTGCCAGCAGCCGATTCGGAGGTTATGGCTACACCTTC. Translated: CASSRFGGYGYTF.

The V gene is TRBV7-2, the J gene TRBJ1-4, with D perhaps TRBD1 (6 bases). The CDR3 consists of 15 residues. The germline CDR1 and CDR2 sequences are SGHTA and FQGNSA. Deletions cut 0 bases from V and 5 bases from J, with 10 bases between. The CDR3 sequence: CASSLAPGQNEKLFF. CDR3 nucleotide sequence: TGTGCCAGCAGCTTAGCGCCCGGACAGAATGAAAAACTGTTTTTT.

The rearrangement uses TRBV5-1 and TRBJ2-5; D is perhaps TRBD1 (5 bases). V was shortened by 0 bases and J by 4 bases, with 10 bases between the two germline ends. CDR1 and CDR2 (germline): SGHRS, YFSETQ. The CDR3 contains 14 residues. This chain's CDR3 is CASSLVGQGETQYF. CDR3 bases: TGCGCCAGCAGCTTGGTAGGTCAGGGAGAGACCCAGTACTTC. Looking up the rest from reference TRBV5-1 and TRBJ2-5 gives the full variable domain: KAGVTQTPRYLIKTRGQQVTLSCSPISGHRSVSWYQQTPGQGLQFLFEYFSETQRNKGNFPGRFSGRQFSNSRSEMNVSTLELGDSALYLCASSLVGQGETQYFGPGTRLLVL.

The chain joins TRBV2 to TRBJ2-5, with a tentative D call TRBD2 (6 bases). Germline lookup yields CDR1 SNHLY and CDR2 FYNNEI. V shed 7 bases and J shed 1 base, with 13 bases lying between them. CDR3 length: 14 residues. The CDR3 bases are TGTGCCAGCACACCCGGAGGGGTCCAAGAGACCCAGTACTTC. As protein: CASTPGGVQETQYF.

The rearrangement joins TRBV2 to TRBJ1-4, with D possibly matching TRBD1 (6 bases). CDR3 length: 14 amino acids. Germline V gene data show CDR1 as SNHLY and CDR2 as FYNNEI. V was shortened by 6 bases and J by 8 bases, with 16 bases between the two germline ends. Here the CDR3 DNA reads TGTGCCAGCAGAGAACGGGACACCGGGGAAAAACTGTTTTTT. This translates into CASRERDTGEKLFF.

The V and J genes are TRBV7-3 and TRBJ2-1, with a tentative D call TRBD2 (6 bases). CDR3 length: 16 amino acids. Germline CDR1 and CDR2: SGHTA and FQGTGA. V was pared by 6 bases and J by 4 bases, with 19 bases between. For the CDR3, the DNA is TGTGCCAGCAGTCAAGGTGGGCGCGGGGTGTACAATGAGCAGTTCTTC. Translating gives CASSQGGRGVYNEQFF.

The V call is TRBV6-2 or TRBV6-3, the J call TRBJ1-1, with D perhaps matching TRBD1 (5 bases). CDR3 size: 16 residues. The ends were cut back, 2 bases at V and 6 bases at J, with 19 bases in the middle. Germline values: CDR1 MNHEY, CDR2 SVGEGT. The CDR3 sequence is CASSYRMGQGVSEAFF. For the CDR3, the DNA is TGTGCCAGCAGTTACAGGATGGGGCAGGGCGTATCTGAAGCTTTCTTT.

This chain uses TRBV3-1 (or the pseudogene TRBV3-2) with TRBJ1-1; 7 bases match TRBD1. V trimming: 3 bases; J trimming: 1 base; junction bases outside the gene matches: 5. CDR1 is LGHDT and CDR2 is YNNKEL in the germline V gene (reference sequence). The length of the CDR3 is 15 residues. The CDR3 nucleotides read TGTGCCAGCAGCCACCAAGGACAGGAGAACACTGAAGCTTTCTTT. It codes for CASSHQGQENTEAFF.

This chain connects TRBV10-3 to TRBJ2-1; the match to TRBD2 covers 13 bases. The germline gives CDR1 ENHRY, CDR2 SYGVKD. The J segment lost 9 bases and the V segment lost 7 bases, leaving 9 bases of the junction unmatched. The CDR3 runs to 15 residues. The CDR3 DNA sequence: TGTGCCATCACTCCTGGACTAGCGGGAGAGGGTGAGCAGTTCTTC. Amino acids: CAITPGLAGEGEQFF.

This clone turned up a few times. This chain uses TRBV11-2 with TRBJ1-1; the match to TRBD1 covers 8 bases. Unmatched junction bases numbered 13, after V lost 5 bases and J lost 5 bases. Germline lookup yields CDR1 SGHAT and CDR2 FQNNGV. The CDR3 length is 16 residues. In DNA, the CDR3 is TGTGCCAGCAGCCGAACCCGGACAGGGCAAAAAACTGAAGCTTTCTTT. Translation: CASSRTRTGQKTEAFF.

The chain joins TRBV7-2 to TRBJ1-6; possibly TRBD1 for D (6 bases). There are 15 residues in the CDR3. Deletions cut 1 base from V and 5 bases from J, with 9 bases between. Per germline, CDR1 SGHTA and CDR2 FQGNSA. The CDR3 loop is CASSLGGGDNSPLHF. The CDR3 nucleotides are TGTGCCAGCAGCTTAGGGGGGGGCGATAATTCACCCCTCCACTTT.

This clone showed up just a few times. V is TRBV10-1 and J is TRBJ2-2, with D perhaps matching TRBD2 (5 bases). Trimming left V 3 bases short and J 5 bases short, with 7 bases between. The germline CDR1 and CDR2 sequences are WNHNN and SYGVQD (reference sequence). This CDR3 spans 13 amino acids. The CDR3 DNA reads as TGCGCCAGCAGTGACGGAGGTACCGGGGAGCTGTTTTTT. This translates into CASSDGGTGELFF.

The DNA for the CDR3 is TGTGCCAGCAGAGCACAGGGGTCGGACACTGAAGCTTTCTTT. Translated: CASRAQGSDTEAFF. This rearrangement joins TRBV6-5 to TRBJ1-1; 7 bases agree with TRBD1. V shed 6 bases, J shed 3 bases, and the junction held 7 bases outside the gene matches. Germline V CDR1 and CDR2: MNHEY, SVGAGI. The CDR3 length is 14 residues.

The CDR3, as DNA: TGTGCCACCAGTGCCTTCGACCCGGGAGGGGGCGATGAGCAGTTCTTC. Translation: CATSAFDPGGGDEQFF. This chain joins TRBV24-1 and TRBJ2-1; D is possibly TRBD2 (8 bases). V gave up 5 bases and J gave up 8 bases, with 21 bases separating them. The CDR3 runs to 16 residues. Germline V gives CDR1 KGHDR, CDR2 SFDVKD.

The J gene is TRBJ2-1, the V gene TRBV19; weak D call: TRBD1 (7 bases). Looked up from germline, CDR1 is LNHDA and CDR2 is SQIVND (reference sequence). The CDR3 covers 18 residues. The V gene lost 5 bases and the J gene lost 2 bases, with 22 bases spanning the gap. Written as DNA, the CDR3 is TGTGCCAGTAGTCGCAGGACGGGGGACAGACTAACCTACAATGAGCAGTTCTTC. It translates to CASSRRTGDRLTYNEQFF. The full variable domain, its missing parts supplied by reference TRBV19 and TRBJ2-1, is DGGITQSPKYLFRKEGQNVTLSCEQNLNHDAMYWYRQDPGQGLRLIYYSQIVNDFQKGDIAEGYSVSREKKESFPLTVTSAQKNPTAFYLCASSRRTGDRLTYNEQFFGPGTRLTVL.

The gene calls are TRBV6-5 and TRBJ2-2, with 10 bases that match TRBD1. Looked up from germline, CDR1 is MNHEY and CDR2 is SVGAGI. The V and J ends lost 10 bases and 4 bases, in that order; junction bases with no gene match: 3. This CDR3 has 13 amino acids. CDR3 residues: CATGQGGTGELFF. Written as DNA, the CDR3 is TGTGCCACCGGACAGGGGGGCACCGGGGAGCTGTTTTTT.

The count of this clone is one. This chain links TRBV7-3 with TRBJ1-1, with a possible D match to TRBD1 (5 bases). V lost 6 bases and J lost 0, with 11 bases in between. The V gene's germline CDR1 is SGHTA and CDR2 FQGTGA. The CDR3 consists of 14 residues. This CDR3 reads CASRRTNVNTEAFF. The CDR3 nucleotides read TGTGCCAGCAGACGGACAAACGTGAACACTGAAGCTTTCTTT.

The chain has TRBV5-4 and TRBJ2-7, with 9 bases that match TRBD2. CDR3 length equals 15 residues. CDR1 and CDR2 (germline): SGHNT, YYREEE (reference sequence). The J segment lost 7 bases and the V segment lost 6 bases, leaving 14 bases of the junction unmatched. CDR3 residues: CASTPGASGIGEQYF. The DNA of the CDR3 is TGTGCCAGCACTCCGGGGGCTAGCGGGATCGGGGAGCAGTACTTC.

This CDR3 reads CASSLGTGVFPYEQYF. For the CDR3, the DNA is TGCGCCAGCAGCTTGGGGACAGGGGTTTTCCCCTACGAGCAGTACTTC. The chain has TRBV5-1 and TRBJ2-7; 9 nucleotides agree with TRBD1. This CDR3 has 16 residues. Trimming at V came to 0 bases and at J to 2 bases, leaving 6 bases not matched to a gene. In germline, CDR1 is SGHRS, CDR2 YFSETQ.

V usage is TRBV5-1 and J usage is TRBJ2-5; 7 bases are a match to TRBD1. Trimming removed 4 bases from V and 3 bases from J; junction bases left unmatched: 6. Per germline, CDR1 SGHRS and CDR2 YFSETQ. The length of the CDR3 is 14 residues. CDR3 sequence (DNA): TGCGCCAGCAGCCCCGGACAGGTGGAAGAGACCCAGTACTTC. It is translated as CASSPGQVEETQYF.

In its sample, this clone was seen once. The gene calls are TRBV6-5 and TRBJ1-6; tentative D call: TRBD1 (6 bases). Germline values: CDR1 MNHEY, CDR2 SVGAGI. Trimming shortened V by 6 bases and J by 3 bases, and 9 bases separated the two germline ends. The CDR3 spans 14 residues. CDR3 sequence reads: CASRGAVYNSPLHF. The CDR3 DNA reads TGTGCCAGCAGGGGGGCAGTCTATAATTCACCCCTCCACTTT.

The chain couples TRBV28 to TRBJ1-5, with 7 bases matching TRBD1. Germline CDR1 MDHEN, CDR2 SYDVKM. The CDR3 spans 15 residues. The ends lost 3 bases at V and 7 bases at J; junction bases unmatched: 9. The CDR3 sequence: CASSFIPGGGQPQHF. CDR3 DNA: TGTGCCAGCAGTTTCATTCCAGGGGGTGGCCAGCCCCAGCATTTT.

CDR3 sequence (DNA): TGTGCCAGCAGCCTCGCCGGTCCGGGAAACAATGAGCAGTTCTTC. Translation: CASSLAGPGNNEQFF. This chain connects TRBV14 to TRBJ2-1; weak D call: TRBD2 (5 bases). Trimming removed 4 bases from V and 5 bases from J, with 15 bases in between. Germline V lookup: CDR1 SGHDN, CDR2 FVKESK. CDR3 length: 15 amino acids. The variable domain in full, with the rest retrieved from reference TRBV14 and TRBJ2-1, is EAGVTQFPSHSVIEKGQTVTLRCDPISGHDNLYWYRRVMGKEIKFLLHFVKESKQDESGMPNNRFLAERTGGTYSTLKVQPAELEDSGVYFCASSLAGPGNNEQFFGPGTRLTVL.

This chain's CDR3 is CASTGQEIYGYTF. The CDR3, as DNA: TGTGCCAGTACCGGACAGGAAATCTATGGCTACACCTTC. V usage is TRBV19 and J usage is TRBJ1-2; 7 positions match TRBD1. V dropped 7 bases and J dropped 4; count of bases not matched to a gene: 6. Germline CDR1 is LNHDA and CDR2 is SQIVND (reference sequence). This CDR3 spans 13 amino acids. Filled out from reference TRBV19 and TRBJ1-2, the complete variable domain reads DGGITQSPKYLFRKEGQNVTLSCEQNLNHDAMYWYRQDPGQGLRLIYYSQIVNDFQKGDIAEGYSVSREKKESFPLTVTSAQKNPTAFYLCASTGQEIYGYTFGSGTRLTVV.

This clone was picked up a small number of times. The CDR3 nucleotides read TGTGCCAGCAGGCAGACAGGTAATCAGCCCCAGCATTTT. This sequence encodes CASRQTGNQPQHF. This rearrangement joins TRBV12-3 or TRBV12-4 to TRBJ1-5; TRBD1 might be the D (6 bases). The CDR3 has 13 residues. With 6 bases removed from V and 4 bases from J, the gap between germline ends came to 10 bases.

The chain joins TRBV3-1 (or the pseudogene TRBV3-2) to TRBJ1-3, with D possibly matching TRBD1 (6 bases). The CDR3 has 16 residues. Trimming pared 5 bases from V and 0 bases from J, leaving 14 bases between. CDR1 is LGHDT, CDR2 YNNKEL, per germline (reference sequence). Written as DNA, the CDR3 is TGTGCCAGCAGCGTGCAGGGGATACTCTCTGGAAACACCATATATTTT. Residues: CASSVQGILSGNTIYF.

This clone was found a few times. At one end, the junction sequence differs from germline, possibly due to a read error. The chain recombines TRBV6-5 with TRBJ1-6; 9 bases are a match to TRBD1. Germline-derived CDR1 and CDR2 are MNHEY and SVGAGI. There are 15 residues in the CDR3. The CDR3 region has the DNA TGTGCCAGCAGTAGCCGGGACAGGGAAAATTTACCCCTCCACTTT. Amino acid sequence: CASSSRDRENLPLHF.

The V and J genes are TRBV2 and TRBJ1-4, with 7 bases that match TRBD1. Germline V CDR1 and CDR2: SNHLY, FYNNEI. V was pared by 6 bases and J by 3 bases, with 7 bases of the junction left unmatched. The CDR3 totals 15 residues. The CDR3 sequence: CASRETGLPNEKLFF. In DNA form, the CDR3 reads TGTGCCAGCAGAGAGACAGGGTTACCTAATGAAAAACTGTTTTTT.

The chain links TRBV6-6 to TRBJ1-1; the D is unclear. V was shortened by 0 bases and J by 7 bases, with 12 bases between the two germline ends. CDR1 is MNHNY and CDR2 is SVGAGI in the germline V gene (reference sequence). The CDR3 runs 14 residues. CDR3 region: CASSYSRVASEAFF. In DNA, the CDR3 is TGTGCCAGCAGTTACTCGCGGGTTGCCAGTGAAGCTTTCTTT.

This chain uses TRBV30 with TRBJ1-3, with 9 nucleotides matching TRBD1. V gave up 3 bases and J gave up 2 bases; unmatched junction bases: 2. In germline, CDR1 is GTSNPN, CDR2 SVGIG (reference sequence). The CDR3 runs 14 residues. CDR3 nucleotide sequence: TGTGCCTGGAGGCGGACAGGGGCTGGAAACACCATATATTTT. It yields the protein CAWRRTGAGNTIYF.